This T cell receptor beta chain was observed in a study of technical replicates of blood from a few donors. Per the germline V gene, CDR1 is MGHRA and CDR2 is YSYEKL. The V and J ends lost 0 bases and 7 bases respectively, with 12 bases between them. The CDR3 has 14 residues. Clones were sequenced by immunoSEQ multiplex PCR, and TCRdb holds only the in-frame ones, with some missing. The profile shows about 79,000 clones, roughly 94% of them singletons. The TCR comes from a human donor in good health. The chain couples TRBV4-1 to TRBJ1-2; D unresolved. Sequenced: T cells isolated from PBMCs. CDR3 nucleotides: TGCGCCAGCAGCCAAGAAGCGGCAGCCGCTGGCTACACCTTC. This gives the protein CASSQEAAAAGYTF.